This entry concerns a single T cell receptor beta chain. The target antigen is unknown. Amplification used 60 Vbeta primers and 13 Jbeta primers. Profiled with immunoSEQ multiplex PCR; TCRdb holds only in-frame clones, not every one. The sample holds around 76,000 clones, more than 60% seen once. These data belong to a study of cytomegalovirus exposure and HLA in healthy donors. Study results and caveats: Some TCR beta chains (roughly 160 of them) were listed as cytomegalovirus-associated.

This TCR derives from a man aged 35-49 years in good health and CMV-seronegative. Sequencing used PBMCs.

Written as DNA, the CDR3 is TGTGCCAGCAGTTACAACAGGGGTTCAGTAGACACCATATATTTT. This gives the protein CASSYNRGSVDTIYF. The V gene is TRBV6-5, the J gene TRBJ1-3; 7 nucleotides line up with TRBD1. Germline V gene sequence: CDR1 MNHEY, CDR2 SVGAGI. This CDR3 region has 15 residues. V shed 2 bases and J 8 bases; nucleotides not matched to a gene: 9.